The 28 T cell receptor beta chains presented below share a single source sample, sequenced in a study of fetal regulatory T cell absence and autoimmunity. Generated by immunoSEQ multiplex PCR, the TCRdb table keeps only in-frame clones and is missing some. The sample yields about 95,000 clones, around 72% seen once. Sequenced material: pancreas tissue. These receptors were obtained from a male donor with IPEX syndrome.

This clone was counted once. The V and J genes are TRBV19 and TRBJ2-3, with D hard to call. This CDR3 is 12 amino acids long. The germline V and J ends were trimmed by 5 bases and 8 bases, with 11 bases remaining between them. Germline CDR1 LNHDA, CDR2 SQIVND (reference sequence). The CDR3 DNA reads TGTGCCAGTAGTGACGTACAGCCTACGCAGTATTTT. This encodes CASSDVQPTQYF.

As DNA, the CDR3 is TGTGCCAGCAGCTTAGTAAGGGGGGGCAGATCACCCCTCCACTTT. This codes for CASSLVRGGRSPLHF. The V gene is TRBV7-2, the J gene TRBJ1-6; TRBD1 might be the D (6 bases). The length of the CDR3 is 15 residues. CDR1 SGHTA and CDR2 FQGNSA come from the germline V gene. V shed 1 base and J shed 10 bases, with 14 bases lying between them.

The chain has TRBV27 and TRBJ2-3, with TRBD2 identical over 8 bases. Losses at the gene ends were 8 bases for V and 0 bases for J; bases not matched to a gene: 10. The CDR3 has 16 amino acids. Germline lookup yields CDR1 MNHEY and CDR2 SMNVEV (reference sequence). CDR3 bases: TGTGCCAGCTTCTACTCGGGGGGGGTTAGCACAGATACGCAGTATTTT. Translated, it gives CASFYSGGVSTDTQYF.

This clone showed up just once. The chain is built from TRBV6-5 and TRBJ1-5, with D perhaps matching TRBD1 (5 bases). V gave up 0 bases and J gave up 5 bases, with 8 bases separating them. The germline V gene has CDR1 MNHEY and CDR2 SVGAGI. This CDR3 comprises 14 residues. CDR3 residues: CASSYSIRDQPQHF. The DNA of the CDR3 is TGTGCCAGCAGTTACTCGATCAGGGATCAGCCCCAGCATTTT.

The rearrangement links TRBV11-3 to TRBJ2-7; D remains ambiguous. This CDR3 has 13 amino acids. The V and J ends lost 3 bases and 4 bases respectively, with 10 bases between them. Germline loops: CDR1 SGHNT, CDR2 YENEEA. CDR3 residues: CASSLASGYEQYF. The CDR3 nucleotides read TGTGCCAGCAGCTTGGCTAGTGGATACGAGCAGTACTTC.

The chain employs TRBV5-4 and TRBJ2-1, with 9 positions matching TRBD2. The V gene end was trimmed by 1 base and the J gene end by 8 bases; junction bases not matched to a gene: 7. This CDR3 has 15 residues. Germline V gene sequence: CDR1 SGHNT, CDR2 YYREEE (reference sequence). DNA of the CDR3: TGTGCCAGCAGCTTGCGGCGGGGGGGCCGCGATGAGCAGTTCTTC. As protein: CASSLRRGGRDEQFF.

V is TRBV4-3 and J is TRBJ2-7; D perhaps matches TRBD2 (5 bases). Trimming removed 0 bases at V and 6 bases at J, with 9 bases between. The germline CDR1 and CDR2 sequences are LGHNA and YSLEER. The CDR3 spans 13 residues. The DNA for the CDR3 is TGCGCCAGCAGCCAAGATCGGGGTCTCGAGCAGTACTTC. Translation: CASSQDRGLEQYF.

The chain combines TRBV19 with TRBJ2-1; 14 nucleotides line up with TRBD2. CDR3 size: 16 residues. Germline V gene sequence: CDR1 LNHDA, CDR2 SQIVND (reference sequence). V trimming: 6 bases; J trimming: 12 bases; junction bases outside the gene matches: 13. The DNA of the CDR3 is TGTGCCAGTAGACATTTATATGGGACTAGCGGGGGTTCGCAGTTCTTC. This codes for CASRHLYGTSGGSQFF.

Here the CDR3 DNA reads TGTGCCAGCAGCGGGACGGCGAACACTGAAGCTTTCTTT. Protein product: CASSGTANTEAFF. The chain is built from TRBV14 and TRBJ1-1; D is perhaps TRBD1 (5 bases). The CDR3 totals 13 residues. With 5 bases removed from V and 1 base from J, the gap between germline ends came to 8 bases. The V gene's germline CDR1 is SGHDN and CDR2 FVKESK.

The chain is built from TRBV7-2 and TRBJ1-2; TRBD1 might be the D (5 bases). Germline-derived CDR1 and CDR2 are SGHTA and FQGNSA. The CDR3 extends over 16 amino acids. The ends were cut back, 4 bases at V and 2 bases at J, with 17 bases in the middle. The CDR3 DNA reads TGTGCCAGCAGCTCCACCCGGGGCGGGAGCAACTATGGCTACACCTTC. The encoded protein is CASSSTRGGSNYGYTF.

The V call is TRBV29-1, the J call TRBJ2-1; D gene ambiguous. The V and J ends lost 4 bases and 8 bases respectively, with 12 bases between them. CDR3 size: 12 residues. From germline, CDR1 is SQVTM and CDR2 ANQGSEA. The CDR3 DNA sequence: TGCAGCGTTGCGCCCCCGGGCTATGAGCAGTTCTTC. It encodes CSVAPPGYEQFF.

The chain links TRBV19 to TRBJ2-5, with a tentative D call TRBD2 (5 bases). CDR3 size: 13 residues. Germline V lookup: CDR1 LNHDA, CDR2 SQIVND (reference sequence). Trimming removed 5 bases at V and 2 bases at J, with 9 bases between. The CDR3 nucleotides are TGTGCCAGTAGTGTGGGAGTGCAAGAGACCCAGTACTTC. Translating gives CASSVGVQETQYF.

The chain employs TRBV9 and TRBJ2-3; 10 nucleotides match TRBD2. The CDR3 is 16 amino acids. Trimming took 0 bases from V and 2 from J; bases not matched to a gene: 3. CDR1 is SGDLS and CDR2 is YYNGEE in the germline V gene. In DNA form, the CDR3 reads TGTGCCAGCAGCGTAGAAACTAGCGGGATCACAGATACGCAGTATTTT. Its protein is CASSVETSGITDTQYF. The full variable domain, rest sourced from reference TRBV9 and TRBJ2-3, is DSGVTQTPKHLITATGQRVTLRCSPRSGDLSVYWYQQSLDQGLQFLIQYYNGEERAKGNILERFSAQQFPDLHSELNLSSLELGDSALYFCASSVETSGITDTQYFGPGTRLTVL.

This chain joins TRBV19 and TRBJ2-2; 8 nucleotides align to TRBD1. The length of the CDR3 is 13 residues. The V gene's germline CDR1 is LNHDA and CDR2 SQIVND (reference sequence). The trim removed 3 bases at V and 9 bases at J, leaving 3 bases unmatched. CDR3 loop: CASSMTGAWELFF. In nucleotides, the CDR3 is TGTGCCAGTAGTATGACAGGGGCCTGGGAGCTGTTTTTT.

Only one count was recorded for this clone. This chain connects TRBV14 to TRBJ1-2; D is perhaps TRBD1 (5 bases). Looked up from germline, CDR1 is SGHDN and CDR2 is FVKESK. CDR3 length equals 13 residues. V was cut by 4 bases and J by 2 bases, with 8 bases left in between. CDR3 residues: CASSPGTNYGYTF. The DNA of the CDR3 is TGTGCCAGCAGCCCCGGGACGAACTATGGCTACACCTTC.

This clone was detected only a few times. The CDR3, as DNA: TGTGCCACCGCGGTGAACACTGAAGCTTTCTTT. The encoded protein is CATAVNTEAFF. J is TRBJ1-1 and V is TRBV19; no clear D. The CDR3 is made up of 11 amino acids. V was cut by 10 bases and J by 0 bases, with 6 bases left in between. Germline lookup yields CDR1 LNHDA and CDR2 SQIVND (reference sequence).

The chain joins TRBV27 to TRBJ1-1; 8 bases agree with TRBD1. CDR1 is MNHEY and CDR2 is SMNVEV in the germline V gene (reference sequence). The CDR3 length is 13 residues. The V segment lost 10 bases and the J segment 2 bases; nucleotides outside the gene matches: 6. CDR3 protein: CATQGADNTEAFF. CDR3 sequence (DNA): TGTGCCACCCAGGGGGCCGATAACACTGAAGCTTTCTTT.

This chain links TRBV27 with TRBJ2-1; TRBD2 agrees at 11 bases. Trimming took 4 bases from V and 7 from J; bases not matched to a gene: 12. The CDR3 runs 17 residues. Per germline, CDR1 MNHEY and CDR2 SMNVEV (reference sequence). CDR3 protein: CASSSYQLAGEGNEQFF. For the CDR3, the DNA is TGTGCCAGCAGTTCCTATCAACTAGCGGGAGAGGGGAATGAGCAGTTCTTC.

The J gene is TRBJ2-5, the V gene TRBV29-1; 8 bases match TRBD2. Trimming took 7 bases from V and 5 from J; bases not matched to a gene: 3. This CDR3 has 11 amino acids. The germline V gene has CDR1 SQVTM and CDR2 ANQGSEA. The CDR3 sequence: CSAPGGETQYF. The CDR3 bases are TGCAGCGCCCCGGGGGGGGAGACCCAGTACTTC.

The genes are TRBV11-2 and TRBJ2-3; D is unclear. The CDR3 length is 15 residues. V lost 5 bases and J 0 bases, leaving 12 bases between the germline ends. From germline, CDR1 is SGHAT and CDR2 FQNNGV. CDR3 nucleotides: TGTGCCAGCAGCCCAAGGACGCCCAGCACAGATACGCAGTATTTT. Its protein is CASSPRTPSTDTQYF.

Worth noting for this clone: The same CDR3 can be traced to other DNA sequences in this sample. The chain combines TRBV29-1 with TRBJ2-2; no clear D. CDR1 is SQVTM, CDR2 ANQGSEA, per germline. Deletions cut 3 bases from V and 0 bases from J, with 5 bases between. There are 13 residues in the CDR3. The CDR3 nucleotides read TGCAGCGTTGAGGCGGCGAACACCGGGGAGCTGTTTTTT. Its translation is CSVEAANTGELFF.

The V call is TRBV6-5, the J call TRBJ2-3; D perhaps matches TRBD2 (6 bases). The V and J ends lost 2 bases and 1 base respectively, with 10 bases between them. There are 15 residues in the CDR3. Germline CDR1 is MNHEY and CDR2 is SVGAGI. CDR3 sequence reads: CASSYSGQRTDTQYF. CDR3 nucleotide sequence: TGTGCCAGCAGTTACAGCGGGCAGCGCACAGATACGCAGTATTTT.

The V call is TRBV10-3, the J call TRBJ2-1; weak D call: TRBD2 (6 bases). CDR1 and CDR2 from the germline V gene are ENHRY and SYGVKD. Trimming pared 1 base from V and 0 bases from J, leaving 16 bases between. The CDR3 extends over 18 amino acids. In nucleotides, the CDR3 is TGTGCCATCAGTGAGTATCGAACTAGCTCCATCTCCTACAATGAGCAGTTCTTC. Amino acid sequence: CAISEYRTSSISYNEQFF.

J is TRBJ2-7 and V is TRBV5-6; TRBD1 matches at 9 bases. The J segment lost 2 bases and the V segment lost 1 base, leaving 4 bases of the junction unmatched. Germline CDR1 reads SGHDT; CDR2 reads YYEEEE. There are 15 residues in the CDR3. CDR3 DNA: TGTGCCAGCAGCTTGTGGGACAGGGTAACCTACGAGCAGTACTTC. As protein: CASSLWDRVTYEQYF. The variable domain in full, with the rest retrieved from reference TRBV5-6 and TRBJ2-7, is DAGVTQSPTHLIKTRGQQVTLRCSPKSGHDTVSWYQQALGQGPQFIFQYYEEEERQRGNFPDRFSGHQFPNYSSELNVNALLLGDSALYLCASSLWDRVTYEQYFGPGTRLTVT.

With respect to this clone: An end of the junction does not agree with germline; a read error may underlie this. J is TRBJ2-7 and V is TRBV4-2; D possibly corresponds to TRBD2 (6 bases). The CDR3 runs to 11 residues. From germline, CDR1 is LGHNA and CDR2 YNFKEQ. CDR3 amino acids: CASSQDGLARF. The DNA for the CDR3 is TGTGCCAGCAGCCAAGATGGGCTAGCGCGCTTC.

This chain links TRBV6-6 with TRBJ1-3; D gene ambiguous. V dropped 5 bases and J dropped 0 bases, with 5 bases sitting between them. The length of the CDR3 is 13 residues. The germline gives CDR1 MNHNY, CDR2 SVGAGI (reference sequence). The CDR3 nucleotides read TGTGCCAGCAGTGACAACTCTGGAAACACCATATATTTT. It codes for CASSDNSGNTIYF.

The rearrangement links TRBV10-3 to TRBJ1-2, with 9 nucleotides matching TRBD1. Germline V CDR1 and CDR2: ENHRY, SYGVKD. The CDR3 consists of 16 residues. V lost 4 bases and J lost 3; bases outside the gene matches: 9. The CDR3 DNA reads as TGTGCCATCAGTGGACCCACAGGGGGCCAGGACTATGGCTACACCTTC. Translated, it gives CAISGPTGGQDYGYTF.

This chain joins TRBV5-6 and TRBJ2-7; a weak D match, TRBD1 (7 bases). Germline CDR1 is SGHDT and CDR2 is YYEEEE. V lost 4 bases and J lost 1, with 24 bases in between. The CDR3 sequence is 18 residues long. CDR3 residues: CASSPEGLYGTESYEQYF. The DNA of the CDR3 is TGTGCCAGCAGCCCGGAGGGTTTATATGGGACAGAGTCCTACGAGCAGTACTTC.